The present T cell receptor (beta chain) was sequenced within a study of blood T cell repertoires in COVID-19. For the study at large: From the United States, Italy and Spain came samples of acute and convalescent COVID-19. The analysed material was cDNA or gDNA that came from T cells, B-cell-depleted T cells, or PBMCs.

Produced via immunoSEQ multiplex PCR; TCRdb's table is partial and in-frame only. The table has around 200,000 clones, about four fifths seen once; the top ten hold about 10%. CDR3 length: 16 amino acids. Germline assignment: CDR1 KGHSH and CDR2 LQKENI. Trimming at V came to 4 bases and at J to 6 bases, leaving 9 bases not matched to a gene. The chain carries TRBV18 and TRBJ2-4, with 10 nucleotides matching TRBD2. The sequencing sample was made of peripheral blood. The sequence was obtained from a woman of 80 years or more with acute or convalescent COVID-19. CDR3 DNA sequence: TGTGCCAGCTCACGTCAGCGGGAGGGCCTGGTAAACATTCAGTACTTC. The encoded protein is CASSRQREGLVNIQYF.